Below, 30 T cell receptor beta chains from the same sample are listed, as sequenced in a study of blood T cell repertoires in COVID-19. Sequencing was performed with immunoSEQ multiplex PCR; in TCRdb, only in-frame clones are kept and a portion is missing. The table has 100,000 to 120,000 clones, about 85% seen once. Sequencing was carried out using peripheral blood. The receptors stem from a human donor in a cohort sampled during active COVID-19.

The rearrangement uses TRBV5-1 and TRBJ2-3, with 13 bases that match TRBD2. The CDR3 sequence is 16 residues long. The V segment lost 0 bases and the J segment 6 bases; nucleotides outside the gene matches: 4. Germline CDR1 and CDR2: SGHRS and YFSETQ. The CDR3 here is CASSLGTSGGADTQYF. The CDR3 bases are TGCGCCAGCAGCTTGGGAACTAGCGGGGGGGCCGATACGCAGTATTTT.

The chain combines TRBV18 with TRBJ1-6; D possibly corresponds to TRBD1 (5 bases). This CDR3 is 13 amino acids long. Germline V gene lookup returns CDR1 KGHSH and CDR2 LQKENI. Trimming shortened V by 3 bases and J by 10 bases, and 10 bases separated the two germline ends. CDR3 bases: TGTGCCAGCTCACCTCCAGGGAAGTCACCCCTCCACTTT. Amino acids: CASSPPGKSPLHF. The full variable domain, its missing parts supplied by reference TRBV18 and TRBJ1-6, is NAGVMQNPRHLVRRRGQEARLRCSPMKGHSHVYWYRQLPEEGLKFMVYLQKENIIDESGMPKERFSAEFPKEGPSILRIQQVVRGDSAAYFCASSPPGKSPLHFGNGTRLTVT.

The V and J genes are TRBV6-5 and TRBJ2-1, with 12 positions matching TRBD2. CDR3 size: 14 residues. Germline CDR1 is MNHEY and CDR2 is SVGAGI. The V gene end was trimmed by 5 bases and the J gene end by 9 bases; junction bases not matched to a gene: 5. CDR3 in DNA: TGTGCCAGCAGTCTAGCGGGGGGGCGGGTTGAGCAGTTCTTC. It specifies CASSLAGGRVEQFF.

The chain uses TRBV14 and TRBJ1-1; TRBD1 aligns across 7 bases. V lost 7 bases to trimming and J lost 1 base; unmatched junction nucleotides: 3. The germline gives CDR1 SGHDN, CDR2 FVKESK. The CDR3 totals 13 residues. CDR3 residues: CASNRQGNTEAFF. CDR3 in DNA: TGTGCCAGCAACCGACAGGGGAACACTGAAGCTTTCTTT.

Regarding this clone: Different DNA sequences within this sample yield the same CDR3. The chain uses TRBV18 and TRBJ2-1; TRBD1 matches at 8 bases. The V and J ends lost 5 bases and 3 bases, in that order; junction bases with no gene match: 6. Germline V gene sequence: CDR1 KGHSH, CDR2 LQKENI. There are 15 residues in the CDR3. CDR3 coding DNA: TGTGCCAGCTCATCGGACAGGGCAAACTACAATGAGCAGTTCTTC. This translates into CASSSDRANYNEQFF.

The CDR3 loop is CASTQGGGQETQYF. The CDR3, as DNA: TGTGCCAGCACTCAGGGAGGGGGCCAAGAGACCCAGTACTTC. The chain carries TRBV9 and TRBJ2-5; tentative D call: TRBD2 (7 bases). Germline CDR1 reads SGDLS; CDR2 reads YYNGEE. This CDR3 has 14 residues. V was cut by 6 bases and J by 1 base, with 13 bases left in between.

In nucleotides, the CDR3 is TGCGCCAGCAGCCAACGAGGGAGCCCTCAGAAAAAGAACACTGAAGCTTTCTTT. It translates to CASSQRGSPQKKNTEAFF. The J gene is TRBJ1-1, the V gene TRBV5-1; no clear D. Germline loops: CDR1 SGHRS, CDR2 YFSETQ. There are 18 residues in the CDR3. Trimming removed 4 bases at V and 1 base at J, with 23 bases between. Filled out from reference TRBV5-1 and TRBJ1-1, the complete variable domain reads KAGVTQTPRYLIKTRGQQVTLSCSPISGHRSVSWYQQTPGQGLQFLFEYFSETQRNKGNFPGRFSGRQFSNSRSEMNVSTLELGDSALYLCASSQRGSPQKKNTEAFFGQGTRLTVV.

This chain connects TRBV4-1 to TRBJ2-5, with a tentative D call TRBD2 (5 bases). Germline V gene data show CDR1 as MGHRA and CDR2 as YSYEKL. This CDR3 spans 13 amino acids. V was cut by 4 bases and J by 4 bases, with 10 bases left in between. The chain's CDR3 is CASSLRGRETQYF. The DNA of the CDR3 is TGCGCCAGCAGCCTCCGAGGGAGAGAGACCCAGTACTTC.

V is TRBV18 and J is TRBJ1-1; 8 nucleotides match TRBD1. The CDR3 runs 13 residues. Germline V lookup: CDR1 KGHSH, CDR2 LQKENI. V lost 6 bases and J lost 8; bases outside the gene matches: 8. CDR3 coding DNA: TGTGCCAGCTCTACCCCAAGACAGGGGGAAGCTTTCTTT. It specifies CASSTPRQGEAFF.

The chain joins TRBV9 to TRBJ2-3, with D unresolved. V was trimmed by 2 bases and J by 2 bases, leaving 9 bases between them. The CDR3 has 14 amino acids. Germline lookup yields CDR1 SGDLS and CDR2 YYNGEE. The CDR3 loop is CASSVQDYTDTQYF. The CDR3 DNA is TGTGCCAGCAGCGTTCAGGATTACACAGATACGCAGTATTTT.

CDR3 in amino acids: CASSSRQTVYNEQFF. The CDR3 DNA follows: TGTGCCAGCAGCTCTAGACAGACGGTGTACAATGAGCAGTTCTTC. This chain connects TRBV7-9 to TRBJ2-1; maybe TRBD1 (5 bases). The CDR3 spans 15 residues. Germline V CDR1 and CDR2: SEHNR, FQNEAQ (reference sequence). V shed 4 bases and J shed 4 bases, with 14 bases lying between them.

The chain employs TRBV11-2 and TRBJ2-1; 7 bases are shared with TRBD1. CDR3 length equals 15 residues. Germline lookup yields CDR1 SGHAT and CDR2 FQNNGV. The ends lost 6 bases at V and 8 bases at J; junction bases unmatched: 13. Here the CDR3 reads CASSGQGGAGHEQFF. CDR3 nucleotides: TGTGCCAGCAGTGGACAAGGGGGCGCTGGCCATGAGCAGTTCTTC.

The rearrangement uses TRBV19 and TRBJ1-5; 7 nucleotides align to TRBD1. This CDR3 has 14 residues. After removal of 6 bases from V and 4 bases from J, the junction contained 6 bases not matched to a gene. Germline assignment: CDR1 LNHDA and CDR2 SQIVND (reference sequence). Written as DNA, the CDR3 is TGTGCCAGTAGGGTCGGGACAGCTAATCAGCCCCAGCATTTT. The encoded protein is CASRVGTANQPQHF.

This clone was recorded once. The junction shows a germline mismatch at one end, possibly a read error. V and J are TRBV7-7 and TRBJ2-1; TRBD2 matches at 14 bases. The CDR3 spans 15 residues. The germline CDR1 and CDR2 sequences are SSHAT and FNYEAQ (reference sequence). CDR3 region: CASSSGTSGGNEQFF. The DNA of the CDR3 is TGTGCTAGCAGCTCCGGGACTAGCGGGGGCAATGAGCAGTTCTTC.

This clone has only one observation. The chain combines TRBV30 with TRBJ1-2; D unresolved. CDR3 length: 11 amino acids. CDR1 is GTSNPN, CDR2 SVGIG, per germline (reference sequence). Between the trimmed V and J ends, which lost 0 bases and 11 bases, there was a span of 10 bases. In DNA, the CDR3 is TGTGCCTGGAGTGTTGCGGGAGTGTACACCTTC. It encodes CAWSVAGVYTF.

This clone was detected a few times. The genes are TRBV2 and TRBJ1-1; D might be TRBD1 (6 bases). Per germline, CDR1 SNHLY and CDR2 FYNNEI. The CDR3 is made up of 13 amino acids. V lost 4 bases to trimming and J lost 6 bases, with 12 bases between them. The CDR3 here is CASSVYRVAEAFF. The CDR3 DNA sequence: TGTGCCAGCAGTGTCTACAGGGTGGCTGAAGCTTTCTTT.

This chain uses TRBV4-1 with TRBJ1-3, with D tentatively TRBD1 (5 bases). Looked up from germline, CDR1 is MGHRA and CDR2 is YSYEKL. This CDR3 is built from 15 residues. Trimming stripped 0 bases from V and 0 bases from J, with 6 bases between. CDR3 in DNA: TGCGCCAGCAGCCAAGAGGACACCTCTGGAAACACCATATATTTT. This codes for CASSQEDTSGNTIYF.

The rearrangement links TRBV28 to TRBJ2-7; 9 positions agree with TRBD2. This CDR3 region has 14 residues. Germline loops: CDR1 MDHEN, CDR2 SYDVKM. V lost 2 bases to trimming and J lost 3 bases; unmatched junction nucleotides: 2. The chain's CDR3 is CASSLLAGSYEQYF. DNA for the CDR3: TGTGCCAGCAGTTTACTAGCGGGAAGCTACGAGCAGTACTTC.

This chain links TRBV5-6 with TRBJ2-5; D unclear. The CDR3 totals 14 residues. Germline V gene lookup returns CDR1 SGHDT and CDR2 YYEEEE. V dropped 2 bases and J dropped 4 bases, with 12 bases sitting between them. For the CDR3, the DNA is TGTGCCAGCAGCTTCTGGCCGTCAGGAGAGACCCAGTACTTC. Translating it yields CASSFWPSGETQYF.

V gene TRBV5-8 combines with J gene TRBJ1-1; D unclear. This CDR3 spans 11 amino acids. Between the trimmed V and J ends, which lost 0 bases and 11 bases, there was a span of 8 bases. Germline V CDR1 and CDR2: SGHTS, YDEGEE. Written as DNA, the CDR3 is TGTGCCAGCAGCTTGGCCTCACGGGCTTTCTTT. Protein sequence: CASSLASRAFF.

The V and J genes are TRBV11-2 and TRBJ2-1, with 7 bases fitting TRBD1. CDR3 length equals 16 residues. With V trimmed by 5 bases and J by 0 bases, 7 bases remained unmatched. The germline CDR1 and CDR2 sequences are SGHAT and FQNNGV. The DNA for the CDR3 is TGTGCCAGCAGCCGAGGGACAGACTTCTCCTACAATGAGCAGTTCTTC. Protein product: CASSRGTDFSYNEQFF.

V is TRBV27 and J is TRBJ2-3, with a tentative D call TRBD2 (6 bases). Trimming pared 3 bases from V and 2 bases from J, leaving 21 bases between. The CDR3 has 18 amino acids. Germline lookup yields CDR1 MNHEY and CDR2 SMNVEV (reference sequence). CDR3 DNA sequence: TGTGCCAGCAGTTTTAAGAGGACTATGAGAGGGGTCACAGATACGCAGTATTTT. Its protein product is CASSFKRTMRGVTDTQYF.

The rearrangement joins TRBV10-3 to TRBJ1-1, with D tentatively TRBD1 (5 bases). Germline-derived CDR1 and CDR2 are ENHRY and SYGVKD. The V gene lost 4 bases and the J gene lost 1 base, with 7 bases spanning the gap. The CDR3 sequence is 13 residues long. The CDR3 sequence: CAISGTRNTEAFF. CDR3 DNA: TGTGCCATCAGTGGGACAAGGAACACTGAAGCTTTCTTT.

This chain connects TRBV9 to TRBJ1-6; 8 bases align to TRBD1. J gave up 9 bases and V 4 bases, and 12 bases lay outside the gene matches. CDR1 SGDLS and CDR2 YYNGEE come from the germline V gene. The CDR3 is 16 amino acids. The CDR3 reads CASSPGAGGSGSPLHF. CDR3 sequence (DNA): TGTGCCAGCAGCCCGGGGGCAGGGGGCAGTGGTTCACCCCTCCACTTT.

The chain is built from TRBV7-2 and TRBJ2-3; possible D gene TRBD2, 5 bases. Germline assignment: CDR1 SGHTA and CDR2 FQGNSA. V gave up 3 bases and J gave up 7 bases, with 17 bases separating them. The CDR3 is 15 amino acids. This chain's CDR3 is CASSFSGGSQYTQYF. The CDR3 bases are TGTGCCAGCAGCTTCAGTGGTGGGAGTCAATATACGCAGTATTTT. Looking up the rest from reference TRBV7-2 and TRBJ2-3 gives the full variable domain: GAGVSQSPSNKVTEKGKDVELRCDPISGHTALYWYRQSLGQGLEFLIYFQGNSAPDKSGLPSDRFSAERTGGSVSTLTIQRTQQEDSAVYLCASSFSGGSQYTQYFGPGTRLTVL.

V is TRBV28 and J is TRBJ1-2; 11 positions agree with TRBD1. The CDR3 runs 16 residues. V lost 8 bases and J lost 2; bases outside the gene matches: 10. The germline V gene encodes CDR1 MDHEN and CDR2 SYDVKM. The CDR3 coding sequence is TGTGCCAGCGACAGATGGACAGGGGGCTCGAACTATGGCTACACCTTC. This encodes CASDRWTGGSNYGYTF.

This CDR3 reads CASSSRTSGVAKNIQYF. The CDR3 nucleotides are TGTGCCAGCAGCTCCAGGACTAGCGGGGTAGCCAAAAACATTCAGTACTTC. V is TRBV7-2 and J is TRBJ2-4, with 12 bases identical to TRBD2. Germline V gene data show CDR1 as SGHTA and CDR2 as FQGNSA. Germline trimming cut 4 bases from V and 0 bases from J; bases unmatched to any gene: 4. CDR3 length: 17 residues.

This clone was counted a few times. The chain has TRBV7-2 and TRBJ1-1, with D possibly TRBD1 on 5 matching bases. This CDR3 spans 14 amino acids. Trimming removed 2 bases from V and 1 base from J, with 8 bases in between. Germline lookup yields CDR1 SGHTA and CDR2 FQGNSA. The CDR3, as DNA: TGTGCCAGCAGCTTAACCGACAGGAACACTGAAGCTTTCTTT. This translates into CASSLTDRNTEAFF.

The chain couples TRBV29-1 to TRBJ2-7, with 7 bases aligning to TRBD1. The germline CDR1 and CDR2 sequences are SQVTM and ANQGSEA. The CDR3 length is 13 residues. V was pared by 4 bases and J by 4 bases, with 7 bases of the junction left unmatched. CDR3 residues: CSVGQGEVYEQYF. DNA of the CDR3: TGCAGCGTTGGACAGGGAGAAGTGTACGAGCAGTACTTC.

The V call is TRBV7-3, the J call TRBJ2-5; 9 nucleotides agree with TRBD2. Germline CDR1 is SGHTA and CDR2 is FQGTGA. The CDR3 runs 15 residues. The ends lost 3 bases at V and 5 bases at J; junction bases unmatched: 7. CDR3 residues: CASSFNAGGQETQYF. As DNA, the CDR3 is TGTGCCAGCAGCTTCAATGCGGGAGGGCAGGAGACCCAGTACTTC.